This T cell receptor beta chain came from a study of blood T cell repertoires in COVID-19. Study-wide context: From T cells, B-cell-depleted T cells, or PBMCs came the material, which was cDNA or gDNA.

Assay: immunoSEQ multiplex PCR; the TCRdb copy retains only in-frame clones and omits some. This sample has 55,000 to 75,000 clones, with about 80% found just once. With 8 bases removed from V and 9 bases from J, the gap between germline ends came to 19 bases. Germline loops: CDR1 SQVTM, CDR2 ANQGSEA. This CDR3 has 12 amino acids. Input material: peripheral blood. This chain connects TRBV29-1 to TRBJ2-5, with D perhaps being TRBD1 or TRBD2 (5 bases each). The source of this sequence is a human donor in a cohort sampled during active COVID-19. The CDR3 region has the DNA TGCAGCATTGGGACCGAGGGCCCGGCCCAGTACTTC. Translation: CSIGTEGPAQYF.